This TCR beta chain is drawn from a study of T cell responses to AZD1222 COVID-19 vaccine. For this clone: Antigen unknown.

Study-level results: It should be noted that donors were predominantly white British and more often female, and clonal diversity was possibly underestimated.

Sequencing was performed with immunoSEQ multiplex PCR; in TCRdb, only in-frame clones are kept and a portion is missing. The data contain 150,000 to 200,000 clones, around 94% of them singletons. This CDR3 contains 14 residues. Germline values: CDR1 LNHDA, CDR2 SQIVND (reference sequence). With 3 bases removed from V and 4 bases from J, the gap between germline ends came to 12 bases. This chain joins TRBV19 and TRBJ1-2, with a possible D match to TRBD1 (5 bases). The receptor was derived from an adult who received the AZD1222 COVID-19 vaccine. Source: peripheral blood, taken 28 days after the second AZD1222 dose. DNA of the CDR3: TGTGCCAGTAGTATCCGTTCAGGGTTCTATGGCTACACCTTC. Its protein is CASSIRSGFYGYTF.